Described below is a single T cell receptor (beta chain) sequence and its context. This record belongs to a study of CD8 T cells in Susac syndrome. Trimming removed 5 bases at V and 16 bases at J, with 18 bases between. Germline CDR1 SGHTA, CDR2 FQGNSA. CDR3 length: 12 amino acids. It was with random hexamers that roughly 0.5 to 1 ug RNA was reverse transcribed. TCRdb called the immunoSEQ multiplex PCR reads again in MiXCR, with one record for every CDR3 protein. The table records fewer than 200,000 distinct CDR3 sequences, under 95% of them present only once. Sequencing of TCR beta covered CD8+ and CD4+ T cells obtained from blood.

The chain recombines TRBV7-2 with TRBJ2-4; D remains ambiguous. Sequencing was performed on CD4+ T cells from PBMCs. This TCR was sampled from a human donor with Susac syndrome. The CDR3 DNA reads as TGTGCCAGCAGCGTATTTTTCCTTCCCCTATACTTC. It is translated as CASSVFFLPLYF. Using reference TRBV7-2 and TRBJ2-4 for the parts outside the CDR3, the full variable domain is GAGVSQSPSNKVTEKGKDVELRCDPISGHTALYWYRQSLGQGLEFLIYFQGNSAPDKSGLPSDRFSAERTGGSVSTLTIQRTQQEDSAVYLCASSVFFLPLYFGAGTRLSVL.